Below are 13 T cell receptor beta chains sequenced from a single sample in a study of regulatory T cells in long-lasting Graves disease. Time point in this sample: newly diagnosed GD, antithyroid drugs for less than 3 months. Researchers made the TCR library from RNA that was extracted from PBMCs. Both iRepertoire HTBI primers and Arm-PCR of CDR3 regions were used to build the TCR beta libraries. TCRdb reprocessed the multiplex PCR reads via MiXCR and lists one record per CDR3 protein. This table has a few hundred thousand distinct CDR3 sequences, 12% appearing once. These data were also reused for a study on T cells in Graves' hyperthyroidism and ophthalmopathy.

This material consisted of peripheral blood mononuclear cells (PBMCs), taken at new diagnosis, from a patient treated with antithyroid drugs. These receptors all come from a young woman with Graves disease.

A note on this clonotype: Just one base apart from a much larger clone, this may be a read error. No conserved phenylalanine or tryptophan is present at the end of the CDR3, so a read error is the likely explanation. The V and J genes are TRBV7-6 and TRBJ2-3; the match to TRBD1 covers 8 bases. Germline lookup yields CDR1 SGHVS and CDR2 FNYEAQ. The J segment lost 6 bases and the V segment lost 0 bases, leaving 8 bases of the junction unmatched. This CDR3 has 16 residues. CDR3 nucleotides: TGTGCCAGCAGCTTAGCTGCAGGGGGCTATGGGGATACGCAGTATGTT. Translation gives CASSLAAGGYGDTQYV.

This clonotype was counted at least ten times. V and J are TRBV6-2 or TRBV6-3 and TRBJ2-3; 9 bases align to TRBD2. Germline V gene lookup returns CDR1 MNHEY and CDR2 SVGEGT. This CDR3 has 19 amino acids. With 6 bases clipped from V and 1 base from J, the junction kept 17 bases outside the gene matches. This chain's CDR3 is CASRTKTLHRTSGTDTQYF. The CDR3 nucleotides are TGTGCCAGCAGGACTAAGACGCTCCATCGGACTAGCGGCACAGATACGCAGTATTTT.

This chain uses TRBV30 with TRBJ1-2, with D tentatively TRBD1 (5 bases). Germline CDR1 GTSNPN, CDR2 SVGIG (reference sequence). The CDR3 loop spans 13 amino acids. Deletions cut 3 bases from V and 3 bases from J, with 11 bases between. The CDR3 DNA is TGTGCCTGGAGCCTTCAGGGATACTATGGCTACACCTTC. This encodes CAWSLQGYYGYTF.

This rearrangement joins TRBV6-1 to TRBJ1-6; possibly TRBD1 for D (6 bases). Germline lookup yields CDR1 MNHNS and CDR2 SASEGT. V gave up 2 bases and J gave up 10 bases, with 12 bases separating them. The CDR3 totals 14 residues. CDR3 region: CASSEWGAGSPLHF. CDR3 DNA: TGTGCCAGCAGTGAATGGGGGGCAGGCTCACCCCTCCACTTT.

This clonotype was seen at least ten times. The rearrangement joins TRBV20-1 to TRBJ2-1; the match to TRBD1 covers 9 bases. V lost 4 bases and J lost 0; bases outside the gene matches: 13. CDR3 length equals 18 residues. Per the germline V gene, CDR1 is DFQATT and CDR2 is SNEGSKA (reference sequence). The CDR3 here is CSAKGQGKRLSSYNEQFF. In DNA form, the CDR3 reads TGCAGTGCTAAAGGACAGGGGAAAAGACTAAGCTCCTACAATGAGCAGTTCTTC.

This clonotype was observed at least ten times. This chain connects TRBV20-1 to TRBJ2-1, with 11 bases that match TRBD2. V lost 1 base and J lost 9; bases outside the gene matches: 5. This CDR3 comprises 14 residues. Germline V CDR1 and CDR2: DFQATT, SNEGSKA (reference sequence). The CDR3 here is CSARGLAGGREQFF. For the CDR3, the DNA is TGCAGTGCTAGAGGGCTAGCGGGGGGTCGTGAGCAGTTCTTC.

The chain links TRBV28 to TRBJ2-5; 9 bases are a match to TRBD2. Per the germline V gene, CDR1 is MDHEN and CDR2 is SYDVKM. This CDR3 is built from 19 residues. Trimming at V came to 4 bases and at J to 3 bases, leaving 18 bases not matched to a gene. The CDR3 loop reads CASSSTTRGSGGYEETQYF. The CDR3 DNA reads as TGTGCCAGCAGTTCCACAACCCGGGGTAGCGGGGGCTACGAAGAGACCCAGTACTTC. The whole variable domain, remainder taken from reference TRBV28 and TRBJ2-5, is DVKVTQSSRYLVKRTGEKVFLECVQDMDHENMFWYRQDPGLGLRLIYFSYDVKMKEKGDIPEGYSVSREKKERFSLILESASTNQTSMYLCASSSTTRGSGGYEETQYFGPGTRLLVL.

Of note for this clonotype: Being one base from a much bigger clone, this may be a read error. The J gene is TRBJ1-2, the V gene TRBV7-2; 8 bases are a match to TRBD1. V lost 2 bases and J lost 6; bases outside the gene matches: 2. There are 13 residues in the CDR3. Germline V gene data show CDR1 as SGHTA and CDR2 as FQGNSA. As DNA, the CDR3 is TGTACCAGCAGCTTACTGGGACAGGATGGCTACACCTTC. Translating it yields CTSSLLGQDGYTF.

About this clonotype: A much larger clone sits a single nucleotide away, making a read error possible. CDR3 nucleotides: TGTGCCAGCAGCGGGAGGCCAAACACCGGGGAGCTGCTTTTT. Translated, it gives CASSGRPNTGELLF. This sequence joins TRBV27 and TRBJ2-2; 7 bases line up with TRBD2. There are 14 residues in the CDR3. Per the germline V gene, CDR1 is MNHEY and CDR2 is SMNVEV (reference sequence).

This clonotype came up many times. The chain uses TRBV6-2 or TRBV6-3 and TRBJ2-1, with D maybe TRBD2 (5 bases). The germline V and J ends were trimmed by 0 bases and 2 bases, with 20 bases remaining between them. This CDR3 has 19 residues. Germline CDR1 reads MNHEY; CDR2 reads SVGEGT. The CDR3 DNA follows: TGTGCCAGCAGTTACTCAGTCAGAGGGCCTGAACGCACCTACAATGAGCAGTTCTTC. The encoded protein is CASSYSVRGPERTYNEQFF.

Worth noting for this clonotype: One base away lies a much larger clone, so this may be a sequencing read error. The chain employs TRBV3-1 and TRBJ1-4, with D tentatively TRBD1 (6 bases). The CDR3 length is 19 residues. The V and J ends lost 4 bases and 0 bases respectively, with 21 bases between them. Germline CDR1 and CDR2: LGHDT and YNNKEL (reference sequence). CDR3 amino acids: CASSLSPRQGIPTNEKLFF. The CDR3 DNA reads TGTGCCAGCAGCCTCAGCCCACGGCAGGGGATCCCAACTAATGAAAAACTGTTTTTT.

This clonotype was counted many times. At one boundary the junction diverges from the germline segment, which might be a read error. The rearrangement links TRBV5-1 to TRBJ2-7, with 7 bases that match TRBD1. Germline values: CDR1 SGHRS, CDR2 YFSETQ. The CDR3 is 14 residues long. The CDR3 is CASSWGTEAYEQYF. The CDR3 nucleotides read TGTGCCAGCAGCTGGGGGACAGAGGCCTACGAGCAGTACTTC.

This clonotype appeared many times. The chain recombines TRBV20-1 with TRBJ1-6, with no clear D. Germline-derived CDR1 and CDR2 are DFQATT and SNEGSKA (reference sequence). The CDR3 runs to 14 residues. The V end was cut by 0 bases, the J end by 4 bases, with 7 bases between. As DNA, the CDR3 is TGCAGTGCTAGAGAAGGCACTTATAATTCACCCCTCCACTTT. It yields the protein CSAREGTYNSPLHF.